This is a list of T cell receptor beta chains from one sample in a study of graft-versus-host responses after intestinal transplantation. Method: immunoSEQ multiplex PCR; TCRdb's copy keeps in-frame clones and lacks some. The table includes roughly 60,000 clones, about 90% detected once. Specimen: PBMCs, collected less than 130 days after intestinal transplantation. These receptors came from a human patient who received an intestinal transplant, so some T cells may come from the graft donor. CDR3s include the opening cysteine and the closing phenylalanine or tryptophan. D genes are given only for firm matches. Clone size is given for some rows only: seen once, a few or many times, or a class if the clone is expanded.

>TRBJ2-5|TRBD2|TRBV6-4|NA
TGTGCCAGCAGTGAAAAACCGGGACTAGCGGGGGGGTATCCCCACTTC
CASSEKPGLAGGYPHF
>TRBJ1-6|NA|TRBV12-2|NA
TGTGCAAGTCGCACCCCTCAGGGAGGGCATAATTCACCCCTCCACTTT
CASRTPQGGHNSPLHF
>TRBJ2-3|TRBD1|TRBV4-1|NA
TGCGCCAGCACTCTAACAGGGGGTTCCACAGATACGCAGTATTTT
CASTLTGGSTDTQYF
>TRBJ2-7|TRBD1|TRBV7-8|NA
TGTGCCAGCAGCGTTGGACAGGGGTCCTACGAGCAGTACTTC
CASSVGQGSYEQYF
>TRBJ2-7|NA|TRBV27|NA
TGTGCCAGCAGTTTGGGCGGGGGCACCTACGAGCAGTACTTC
CASSLGGGTYEQYF
>TRBJ2-2|NA|TRBV6-1|NA
TGTGCCAGCTCATGGCAGATCGGGGAGCTGTTTTTT
CASSWQIGELFF
>TRBJ2-7|TRBD1|TRBV7-9|NA
TGTGCCAGCAGCTTAGGGACAGGCATCTCCTACGAGCAGTACTTC
CASSLGTGISYEQYF
>TRBJ2-7|NA|TRBV7-9|NA
TGTGCCAGCAGCTTAGAGCCTGACAACTCCTACGAGCAGTACTTC
CASSLEPDNSYEQYF
>TRBJ2-7|NA|TRBV7-2|once
TGTGCCAGCAGCTTAGCCTATTGGGGTGGCGAGCAGTACTTC
CASSLAYWGGEQYF
>TRBJ1-2|NA|TRBV6-1|NA
TGTGCCAGCAGTGGAGAAGGGTGGGGCTACACCTTC
CASSGEGWGYTF
>TRBJ1-1|NA|TRBV4-1|once
TGCGCCAGCAGCCAAGGTCGCGAAGCTTTCTTT
CASSQGREAFF
>TRBJ2-3|NA|TRBV11-2|NA
TGTGCCAGCAGCTTGATAAGGACAGATACGCAGTATTTT
CASSLIRTDTQYF
>TRBJ1-5|NA|TRBV5-6|few
TGTGCCAGCAGCTTGGGCGGGCTAGGGCCCCAGCATTTT
CASSLGGLGPQHF
>TRBJ2-7|TRBD2|TRBV27|NA
TGTGCCAGCAGTTTATCACCGGGACTAGCCTTCGAGCAGTACTTC
CASSLSPGLAFEQYF
>TRBJ2-2|NA|TRBV5-4|NA
TGTGCCAGCAGCTGGGAGCGATCGAACACCGGGGAGCTGTTTTTT
CASSWERSNTGELFF
>TRBJ1-2|TRBD1|TRBV5-6|NA
TGTGCCAGCACCCAAACCGGACAGGGTACTGGCTACACCTTC
CASTQTGQGTGYTF
>TRBJ1-2|TRBD1|TRBV2|NA
TGTGCCAGCAGTGCGGCAGGGGGCAACGGCTACACCTTC
CASSAAGGNGYTF
>TRBJ2-1|NA|TRBV15|NA
TGTGCCACCAGCAGAGATGAGACTAGTAGTGAGCAGTTCTTC
CATSRDETSSEQFF
>TRBJ2-5|NA|TRBV4-2|once
TGTGCCAGCAGCCAAGGACACGTCCAAGAGACCCAGTACTTC
CASSQGHVQETQYF
>TRBJ2-7|TRBD1|TRBV28|NA
TGTGCCAGCAGTGAAATGATCTGGACAGGACCTTACGAGCAGTACTTC
CASSEMIWTGPYEQYF
>TRBJ2-7|TRBD2|TRBV28|NA
TGTGCCAGCAGTTTATTTGCTAGCGGGAACTCCTACGAGCAGTACTTC
CASSLFASGNSYEQYF
>TRBJ2-2|NA|TRBV7-9|NA
TGTGCCAGCAGCCCGGCCCGTGATCCAGGGGTGGGTACCGGGGAGCTGTTTTTT
CASSPARDPGVGTGELFF
>TRBJ2-3|NA|TRBV5-6|NA
TGTGCCAGCAGCTTACAAACCCAGGGGAACTCAGATACGCAGTATTTT
CASSLQTQGNSDTQYF